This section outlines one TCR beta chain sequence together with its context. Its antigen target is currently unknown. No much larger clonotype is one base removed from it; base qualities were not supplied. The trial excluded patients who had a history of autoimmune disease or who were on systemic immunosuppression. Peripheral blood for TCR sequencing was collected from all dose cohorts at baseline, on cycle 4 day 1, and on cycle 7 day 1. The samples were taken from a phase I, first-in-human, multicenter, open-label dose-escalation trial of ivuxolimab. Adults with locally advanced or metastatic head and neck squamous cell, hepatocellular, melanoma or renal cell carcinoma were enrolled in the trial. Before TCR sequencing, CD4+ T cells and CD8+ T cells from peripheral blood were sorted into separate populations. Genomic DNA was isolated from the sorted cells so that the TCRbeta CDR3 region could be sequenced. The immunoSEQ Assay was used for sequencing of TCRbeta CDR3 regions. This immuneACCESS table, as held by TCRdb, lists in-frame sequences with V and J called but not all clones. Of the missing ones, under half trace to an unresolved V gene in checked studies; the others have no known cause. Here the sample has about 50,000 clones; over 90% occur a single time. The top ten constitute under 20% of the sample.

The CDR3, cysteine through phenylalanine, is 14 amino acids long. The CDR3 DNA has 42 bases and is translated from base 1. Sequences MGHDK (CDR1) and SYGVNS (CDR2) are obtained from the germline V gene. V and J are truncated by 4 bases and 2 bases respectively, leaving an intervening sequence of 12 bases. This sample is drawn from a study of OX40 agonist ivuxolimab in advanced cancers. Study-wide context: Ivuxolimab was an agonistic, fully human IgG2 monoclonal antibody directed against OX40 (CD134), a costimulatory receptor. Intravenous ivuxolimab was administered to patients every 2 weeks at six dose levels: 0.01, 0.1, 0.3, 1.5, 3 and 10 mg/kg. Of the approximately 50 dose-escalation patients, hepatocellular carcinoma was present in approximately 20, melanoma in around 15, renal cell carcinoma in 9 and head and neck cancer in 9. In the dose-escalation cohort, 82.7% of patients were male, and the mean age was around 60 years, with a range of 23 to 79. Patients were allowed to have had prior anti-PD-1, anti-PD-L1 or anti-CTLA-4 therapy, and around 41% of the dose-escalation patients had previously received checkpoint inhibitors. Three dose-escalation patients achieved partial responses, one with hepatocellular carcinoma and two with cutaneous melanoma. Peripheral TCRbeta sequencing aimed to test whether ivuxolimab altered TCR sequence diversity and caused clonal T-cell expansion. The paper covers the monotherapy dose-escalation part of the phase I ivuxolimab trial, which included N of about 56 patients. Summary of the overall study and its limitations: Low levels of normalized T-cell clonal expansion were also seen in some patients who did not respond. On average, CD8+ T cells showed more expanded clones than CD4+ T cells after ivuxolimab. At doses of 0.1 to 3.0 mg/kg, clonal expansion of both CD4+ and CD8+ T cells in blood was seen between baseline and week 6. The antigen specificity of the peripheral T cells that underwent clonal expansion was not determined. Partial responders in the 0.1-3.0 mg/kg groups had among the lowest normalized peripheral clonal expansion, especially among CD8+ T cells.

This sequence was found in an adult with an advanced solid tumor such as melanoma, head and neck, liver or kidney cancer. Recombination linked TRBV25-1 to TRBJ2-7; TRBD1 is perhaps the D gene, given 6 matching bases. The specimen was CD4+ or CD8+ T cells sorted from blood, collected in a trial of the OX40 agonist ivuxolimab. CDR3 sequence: CASSGNRVTYEQYF. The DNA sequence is TGTGCCAGCAGTGGGAACAGGGTGACCTACGAGCAGTACTTC.